This T cell receptor beta chain originates from a study of T cells after yellow fever vaccination. Via MiXCR, TCRdb re-called the 5' RACE reads, giving one row per CDR3 protein. Of 550,000 to 750,000 distinct CDR3 sequences detected, around an eighth appear once; the ten largest clones hold about an eighth. The V gene lost 2 bases and the J gene lost 9 bases, with 15 bases spanning the gap. In germline, CDR1 is SGHRS, CDR2 YFSETQ. The CDR3 consists of 15 residues. The source is a man aged 25-45 years who received the YFV17D yellow fever vaccine. This rearrangement joins TRBV5-1 to TRBJ1-6; tentatively, D is TRBD1 (6 bases). The sequencing used PBMCs, collected on the day of the yellow fever booster vaccination. The CDR3, as DNA: TGCGCCAGCAGCTTCATGCAGGCGGGGGCTTCACCCCTCCACTTT. It is translated as CASSFMQAGASPLHF.